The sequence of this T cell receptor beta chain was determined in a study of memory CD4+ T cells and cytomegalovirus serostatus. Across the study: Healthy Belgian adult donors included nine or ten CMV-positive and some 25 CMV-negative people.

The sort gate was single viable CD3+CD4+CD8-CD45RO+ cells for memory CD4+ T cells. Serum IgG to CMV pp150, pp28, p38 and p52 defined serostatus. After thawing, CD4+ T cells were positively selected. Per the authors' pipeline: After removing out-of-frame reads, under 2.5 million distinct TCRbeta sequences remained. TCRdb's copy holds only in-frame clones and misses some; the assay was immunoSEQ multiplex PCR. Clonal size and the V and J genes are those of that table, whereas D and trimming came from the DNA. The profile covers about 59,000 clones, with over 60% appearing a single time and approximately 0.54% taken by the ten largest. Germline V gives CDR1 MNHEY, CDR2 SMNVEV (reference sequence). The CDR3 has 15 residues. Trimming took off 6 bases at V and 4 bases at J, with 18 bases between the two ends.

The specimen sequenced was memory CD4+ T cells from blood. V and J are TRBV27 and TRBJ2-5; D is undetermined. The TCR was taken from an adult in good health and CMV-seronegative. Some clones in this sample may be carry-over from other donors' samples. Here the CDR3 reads CASSRHNSPGETQYF. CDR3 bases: TGTGCCAGCAGCCGGCACAACTCCCCGGGAGAGACCCAGTACTTC.